A single sample is the source of the 13 T cell receptor beta chains below, sequenced in a study of CD8+ T cells in alopecia areata. cDNA prepared by RNA extraction and subsequent reverse transcription served as the template for sequencing. Produced via immunoSEQ multiplex PCR; TCRdb's table is partial and in-frame only. Of approximately 140,000 clones in the sample, about 87% were seen once. Sequenced material: CD8+ T cells sorted from blood, taken at week 0. Receptors were obtained from a human donor with alopecia areata.

The gene calls are TRBV15 and TRBJ2-1, with 9 bases fitting TRBD2. Germline trimming cut 3 bases from V and 10 bases from J; bases unmatched to any gene: 1. The CDR3 sequence is 12 residues long. The germline V gene has CDR1 LNHNV and CDR2 YYDKDF (reference sequence). In DNA, the CDR3 is TGTGCCACCAGCAGTCTAGCGGGGGAGCAGTTCTTC. It specifies CATSSLAGEQFF. Full variable domain (rest looked up from reference TRBV15 and TRBJ2-1): DAMVIQNPRYQVTQFGKPVTLSCSQTLNHNVMYWYQQKSSQAPKLLFHYYDKDFNNEADTPDNFQSRRPNTSFCFLDIRSPGLGDTAMYLCATSSLAGEQFFGPGTRLTVL.

V gene TRBV5-6 combines with J gene TRBJ1-1; TRBD1 aligns across 9 bases. V was pared by 4 bases and J by 6 bases, with 10 bases of the junction left unmatched. From germline, CDR1 is SGHDT and CDR2 YYEEEE. The CDR3 has 15 residues. The CDR3 reads CASSPQGAGASEAFF. As DNA, the CDR3 is TGTGCCAGCAGCCCACAGGGGGCCGGGGCATCTGAAGCTTTCTTT.

This chain joins TRBV4-1 and TRBJ2-3, with D perhaps TRBD1 (6 bases). The CDR3 has 16 residues. Germline CDR1 and CDR2: MGHRA and YSYEKL. Trimming removed 3 bases from V and 1 base from J, with 14 bases in between. The CDR3 is CASSHLGAGGTDTQYF. For the CDR3, the DNA is TGCGCCAGCAGCCACTTGGGGGCAGGGGGCACAGATACGCAGTATTTT.

This clone was recorded only once. V and J are TRBV29-1 and TRBJ2-2; no firm D call. Germline lookup yields CDR1 SQVTM and CDR2 ANQGSEA. This CDR3 is 13 amino acids long. The V gene lost 8 bases and the J gene lost 1 base, with 11 bases spanning the gap. The CDR3 nucleotides are TGCAGCACCCAGGACGGGAACACCGGGGAGCTGTTTTTT. Amino acids: CSTQDGNTGELFF.

This clone has just one count. The chain has TRBV9 and TRBJ1-1, with TRBD1 identical over 8 bases. Germline V lookup: CDR1 SGDLS, CDR2 YYNGEE. This CDR3 contains 18 residues. V was clipped by 4 bases and J by 4 bases; unmatched bases: 18. The CDR3 protein is CASSPEGGQGPGGTEAFF. The CDR3, as DNA: TGTGCCAGCAGCCCAGAGGGTGGACAGGGCCCCGGAGGCACTGAAGCTTTCTTT.

The chain has TRBV11-2 and TRBJ2-3, with 8 bases matching TRBD2. CDR1 is SGHAT, CDR2 FQNNGV, per germline. Trimming cost V 0 bases and J 0 bases; bases outside gene matches: 14. The CDR3 covers 20 residues. CDR3 sequence reads: CASSLDIYRGGRSSTDTQYF. In nucleotides, the CDR3 is TGTGCCAGCAGCTTAGATATCTACCGGGGGGGTCGTTCTAGCACAGATACGCAGTATTTT.

A note on this clone: One junction end does not reproduce the germline sequence, and a read error may be involved. The gene calls are TRBV7-7 and TRBJ2-1; 11 nucleotides line up with TRBD2. Per germline, CDR1 SSHAT and CDR2 FNYEAQ (reference sequence). The CDR3 contains 18 residues. CDR3 sequence: CASSLRTSGPSSYNEQFF. The CDR3, as DNA: TGTGCTAGCAGCCTCCGGACTAGCGGGCCTAGCTCCTACAATGAGCAGTTCTTC.

V gene TRBV19 combines with J gene TRBJ2-3; D gene ambiguous. The CDR3 extends over 14 amino acids. V gave up 10 bases and J gave up 1 base, with 15 bases separating them. CDR1 is LNHDA, CDR2 SQIVND, per germline (reference sequence). The CDR3 here is CATGFPQGTDTQYF. The CDR3 bases are TGTGCCACCGGATTCCCCCAGGGCACAGATACGCAGTATTTT.

The chain carries TRBV11-2 and TRBJ1-2; D might be TRBD1 (5 bases). Germline CDR1 reads SGHAT; CDR2 reads FQNNGV. V lost 5 bases and J lost 4, with 11 bases in between. This CDR3 spans 13 amino acids. The CDR3 reads CASSLGGAYGYTF. As DNA, the CDR3 is TGTGCCAGCAGCCTGGGGGGAGCCTATGGCTACACCTTC.

The chain is built from TRBV4-1 and TRBJ2-7, with TRBD2 matching over 8 bases. The CDR3 is 15 amino acids. V was pared by 4 bases and J by 3 bases, with 8 bases of the junction left unmatched. CDR1 is MGHRA, CDR2 YSYEKL, per germline. The CDR3 sequence is CASSLDSGDFYEQYF. In nucleotides, the CDR3 is TGCGCCAGCAGCCTAGATAGCGGGGACTTCTACGAGCAGTACTTC.

This sequence joins TRBV13 and TRBJ1-1; TRBD1 agrees at 7 bases. The germline gives CDR1 PRHDT, CDR2 FYEKMQ (reference sequence). V was clipped by 3 bases and J by 0 bases; unmatched bases: 4. The CDR3 is made up of 15 amino acids. CDR3 amino acids: CASSFSGTVNTEAFF. The CDR3 region has the DNA TGTGCCAGCAGCTTTTCTGGGACAGTGAACACTGAAGCTTTCTTT. Together with reference TRBV13 and TRBJ1-1, the CDR3 gives the full variable domain: AAGVIQSPRHLIKEKRETATLKCYPIPRHDTVYWYQQGPGQDPQFLISFYEKMQSDKGSIPDRFSAQQFSDYHSELNMSSLELGDSALYFCASSFSGTVNTEAFFGQGTRLTVV.

The chain links TRBV19 to TRBJ2-1; D is unresolved. The germline V gene has CDR1 LNHDA and CDR2 SQIVND (reference sequence). V lost 1 base, J lost 9 bases, and 13 bases lay in between. The CDR3 contains 14 residues. CDR3 DNA sequence: TGTGCCAGTAGTATAGGTCGTCCGGTAGGTGAGCAGTTCTTC. Translation gives CASSIGRPVGEQFF.

The chain employs TRBV29-1 and TRBJ2-7; D not certain. The CDR3 loop spans 11 amino acids. Trimming removed 2 bases from V and 4 bases from J, with 6 bases in between. Germline V gene lookup returns CDR1 SQVTM and CDR2 ANQGSEA. This CDR3 is CSVESPYEQYF. The DNA of the CDR3 is TGCAGCGTTGAAAGTCCATACGAGCAGTACTTC.